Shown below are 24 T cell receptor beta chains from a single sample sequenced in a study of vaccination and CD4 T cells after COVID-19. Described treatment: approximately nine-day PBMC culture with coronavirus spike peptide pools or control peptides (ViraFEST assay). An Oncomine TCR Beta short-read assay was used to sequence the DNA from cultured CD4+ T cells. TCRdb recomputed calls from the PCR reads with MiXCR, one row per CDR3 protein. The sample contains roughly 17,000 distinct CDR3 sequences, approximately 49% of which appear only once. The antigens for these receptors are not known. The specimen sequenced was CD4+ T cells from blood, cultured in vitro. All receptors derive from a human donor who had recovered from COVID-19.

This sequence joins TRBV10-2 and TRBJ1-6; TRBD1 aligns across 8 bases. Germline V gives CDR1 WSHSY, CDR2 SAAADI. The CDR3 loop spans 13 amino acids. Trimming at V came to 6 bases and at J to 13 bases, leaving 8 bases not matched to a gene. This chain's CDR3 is CASRTGVMWPLHF. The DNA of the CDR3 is TGCGCCAGCAGGACAGGGGTTATGTGGCCCCTCCACTTT.

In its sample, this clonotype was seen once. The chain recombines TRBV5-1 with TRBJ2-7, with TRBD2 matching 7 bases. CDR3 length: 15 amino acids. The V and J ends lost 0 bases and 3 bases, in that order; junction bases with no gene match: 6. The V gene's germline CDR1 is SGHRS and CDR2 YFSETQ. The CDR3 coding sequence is TGCGCCAGCAGCTTGGCGGGCGGGAGTAACTACGAGCAGTACTTC. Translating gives CASSLAGGSNYEQYF. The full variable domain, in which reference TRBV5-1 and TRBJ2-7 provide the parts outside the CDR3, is KAGVTQTPRYLIKTRGQQVTLSCSPISGHRSVSWYQQTPGQGLQFLFEYFSETQRNKGNFPGRFSGRQFSNSRSEMNVSTLELGDSALYLCASSLAGGSNYEQYFGPGTRLTVT.

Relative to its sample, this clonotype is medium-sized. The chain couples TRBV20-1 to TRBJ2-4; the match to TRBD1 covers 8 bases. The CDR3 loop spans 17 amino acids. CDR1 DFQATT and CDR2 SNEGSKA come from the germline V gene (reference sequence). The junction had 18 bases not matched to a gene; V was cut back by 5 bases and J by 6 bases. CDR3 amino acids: CSAGILKSGGRGNIQYF. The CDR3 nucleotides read TGCAGTGCTGGGATATTAAAATCAGGGGGCAGGGGAAACATTCAGTACTTC.

CDR3 sequence reads: CASSPSTYGSEKLFF. In nucleotides, the CDR3 is TGTGCCAGCAGTCCCTCGACCTACGGGAGTGAAAAACTGTTTTTT. The chain uses TRBV27 and TRBJ1-4; D unclear. The V gene's germline CDR1 is MNHEY and CDR2 SMNVEV (reference sequence). This CDR3 has 15 residues. V lost 5 bases, J lost 7 bases, and 17 bases lay in between. The complete variable domain, with remaining parts taken from reference TRBV27 and TRBJ1-4, reads EAQVTQNPRYLITVTGKKLTVTCSQNMNHEYMSWYRQDPGLGLRQIYYSMNVEVTDKGDVPEGYKVSRKEKRNFPLILESPSPNQTSLYFCASSPSTYGSEKLFFGSGTQLSVL.

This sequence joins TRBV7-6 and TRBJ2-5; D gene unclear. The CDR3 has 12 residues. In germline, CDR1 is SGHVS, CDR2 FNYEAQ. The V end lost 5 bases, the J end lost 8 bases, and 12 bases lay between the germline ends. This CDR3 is CASSPALGTQYF. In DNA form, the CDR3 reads TGTGCCAGCAGCCCCGCCTTGGGAACCCAGTACTTC. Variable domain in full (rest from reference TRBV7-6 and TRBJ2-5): GAGVSQSPRYKVTKRGQDVALRCDPISGHVSLYWYRQALGQGPEFLTYFNYEAQQDKSGLPNDRFSAERPEGSISTLTIQRTEQRDSAMYRCASSPALGTQYFGPGTRLLVL.

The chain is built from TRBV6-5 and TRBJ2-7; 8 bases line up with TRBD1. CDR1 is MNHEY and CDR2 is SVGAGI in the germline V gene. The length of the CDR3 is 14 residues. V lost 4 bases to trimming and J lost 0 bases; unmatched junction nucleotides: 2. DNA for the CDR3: TGTGCCAGCAGTTCCGGGACAGGCTCCTACGAGCAGTACTTC. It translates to CASSSGTGSYEQYF.

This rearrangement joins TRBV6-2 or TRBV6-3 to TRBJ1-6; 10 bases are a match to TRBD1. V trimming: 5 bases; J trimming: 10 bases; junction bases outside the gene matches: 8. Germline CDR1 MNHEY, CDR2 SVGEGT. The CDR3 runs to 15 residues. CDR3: CASSETGTGDSPLHF. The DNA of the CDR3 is TGTGCCAGCAGTGAAACCGGGACAGGGGACTCACCCCTCCACTTT.

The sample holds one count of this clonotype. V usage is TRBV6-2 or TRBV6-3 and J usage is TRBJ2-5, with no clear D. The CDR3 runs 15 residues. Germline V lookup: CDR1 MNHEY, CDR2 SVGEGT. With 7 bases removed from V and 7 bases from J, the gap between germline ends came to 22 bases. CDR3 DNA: TGTGCCAGCAATGCACTCGGGCCCACCGGCGGGACCCAGTACTTC. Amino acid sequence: CASNALGPTGGTQYF.

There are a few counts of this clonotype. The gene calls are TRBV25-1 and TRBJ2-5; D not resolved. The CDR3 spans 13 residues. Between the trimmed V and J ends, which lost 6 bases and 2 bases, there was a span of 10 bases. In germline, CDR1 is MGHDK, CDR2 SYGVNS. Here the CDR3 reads CASSPPGQETQYF. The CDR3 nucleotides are TGTGCCAGCAGCCCCCCAGGTCAAGAGACCCAGTACTTC.

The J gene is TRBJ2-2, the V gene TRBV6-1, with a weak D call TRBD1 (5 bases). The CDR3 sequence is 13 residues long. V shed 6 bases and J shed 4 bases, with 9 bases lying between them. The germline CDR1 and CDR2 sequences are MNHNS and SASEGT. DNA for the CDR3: TGTGCCAGCAGAGGGGATGGCACCGGGGAGCTGTTTTTT. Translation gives CASRGDGTGELFF.

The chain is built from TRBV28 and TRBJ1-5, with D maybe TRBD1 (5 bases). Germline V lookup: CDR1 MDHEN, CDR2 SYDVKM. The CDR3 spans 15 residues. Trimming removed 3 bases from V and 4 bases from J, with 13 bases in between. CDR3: CASSLGGAINQPQHF. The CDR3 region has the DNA TGTGCCAGCAGTTTGGGAGGGGCGATAAATCAGCCCCAGCATTTT.

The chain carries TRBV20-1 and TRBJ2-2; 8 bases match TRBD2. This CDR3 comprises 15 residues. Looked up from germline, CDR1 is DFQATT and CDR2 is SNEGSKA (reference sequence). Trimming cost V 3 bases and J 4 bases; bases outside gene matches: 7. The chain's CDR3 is CSARAAGAGTGELFF. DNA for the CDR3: TGCAGTGCTAGGGCAGCGGGAGCTGGCACCGGGGAGCTGTTTTTT.

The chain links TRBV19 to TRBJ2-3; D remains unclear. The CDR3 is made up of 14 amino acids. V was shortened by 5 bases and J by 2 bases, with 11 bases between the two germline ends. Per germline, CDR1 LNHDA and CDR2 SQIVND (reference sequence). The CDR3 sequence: CASSLDGFTDTQYF. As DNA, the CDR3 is TGTGCCAGTAGTCTTGACGGCTTCACAGATACGCAGTATTTT.

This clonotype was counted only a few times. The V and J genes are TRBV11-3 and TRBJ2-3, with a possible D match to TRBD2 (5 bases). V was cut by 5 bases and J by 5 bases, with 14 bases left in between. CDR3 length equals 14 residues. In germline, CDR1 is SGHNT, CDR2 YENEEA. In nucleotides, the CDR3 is TGTGCCAGCAGCCCCGGACTCTCTGGAGATACGCAGTATTTT. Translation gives CASSPGLSGDTQYF.

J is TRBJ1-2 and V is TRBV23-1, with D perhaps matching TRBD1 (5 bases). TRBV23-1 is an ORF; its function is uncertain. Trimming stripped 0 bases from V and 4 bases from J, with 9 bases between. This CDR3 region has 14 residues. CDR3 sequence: CASSQSGAGYGYTF. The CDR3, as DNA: TGCGCCAGCAGTCAATCAGGGGCCGGCTATGGCTACACCTTC.

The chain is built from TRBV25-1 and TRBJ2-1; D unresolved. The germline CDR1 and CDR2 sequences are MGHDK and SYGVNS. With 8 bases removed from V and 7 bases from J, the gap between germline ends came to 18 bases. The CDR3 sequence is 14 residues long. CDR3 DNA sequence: TGTGCCAGCTCTGTTAGACTGGGGATAAATGAGCAGTTCTTC. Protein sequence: CASSVRLGINEQFF.

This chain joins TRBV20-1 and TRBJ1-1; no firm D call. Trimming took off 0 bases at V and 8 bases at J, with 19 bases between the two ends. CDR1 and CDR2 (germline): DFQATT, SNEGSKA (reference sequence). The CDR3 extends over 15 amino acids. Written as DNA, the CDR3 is TGCAGTGCTAGAGATCCCCAAAAGGAAGATCCAGAAGCTTTCTTT. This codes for CSARDPQKEDPEAFF.

Written as DNA, the CDR3 is TGTGCCAGCAGTTCCCCATATCGCTACACCCCAGAACAGCCCCAGCATTTT. It is translated as CASSSPYRYTPEQPQHF. V and J are TRBV6-2 or TRBV6-3 and TRBJ1-5; no firm D call. CDR1 is MNHEY and CDR2 is SVGEGT in the germline V gene. Trimming pared 4 bases from V and 7 bases from J, leaving 23 bases between. The CDR3 spans 17 residues.

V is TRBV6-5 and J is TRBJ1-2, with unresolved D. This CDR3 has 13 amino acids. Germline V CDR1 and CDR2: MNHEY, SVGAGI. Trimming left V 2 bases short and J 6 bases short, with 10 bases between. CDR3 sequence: CASSYEGVHGYTF. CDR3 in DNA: TGTGCCAGCAGTTACGAGGGTGTCCATGGCTACACCTTC.

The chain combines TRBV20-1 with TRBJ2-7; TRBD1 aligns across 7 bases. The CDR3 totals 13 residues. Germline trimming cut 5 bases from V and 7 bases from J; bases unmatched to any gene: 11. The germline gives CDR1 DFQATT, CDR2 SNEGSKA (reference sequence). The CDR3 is CSASQGPQREQYF. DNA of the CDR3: TGCAGTGCTTCACAGGGGCCGCAGAGGGAGCAGTACTTC.

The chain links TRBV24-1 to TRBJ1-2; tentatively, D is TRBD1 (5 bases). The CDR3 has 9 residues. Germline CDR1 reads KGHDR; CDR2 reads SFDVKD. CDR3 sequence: CGGTRGYTF. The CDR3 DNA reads TGTGGGGGGACCCGTGGCTACACCTTC.

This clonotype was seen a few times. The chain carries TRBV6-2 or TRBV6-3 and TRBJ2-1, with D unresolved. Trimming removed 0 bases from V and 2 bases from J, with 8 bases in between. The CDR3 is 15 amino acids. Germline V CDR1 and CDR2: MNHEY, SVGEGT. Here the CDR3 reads CASSYSLTAYNEQFF. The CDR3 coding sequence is TGTGCCAGCAGTTACTCTCTCACGGCCTACAATGAGCAGTTCTTC.

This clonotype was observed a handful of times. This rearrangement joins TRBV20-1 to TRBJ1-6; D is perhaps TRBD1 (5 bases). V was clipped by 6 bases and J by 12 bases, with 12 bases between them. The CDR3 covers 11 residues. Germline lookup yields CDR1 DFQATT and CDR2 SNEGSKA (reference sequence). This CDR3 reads CSASGPRPLHF. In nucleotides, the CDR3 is TGCAGTGCATCAGGGCCCAGACCCCTCCACTTT.

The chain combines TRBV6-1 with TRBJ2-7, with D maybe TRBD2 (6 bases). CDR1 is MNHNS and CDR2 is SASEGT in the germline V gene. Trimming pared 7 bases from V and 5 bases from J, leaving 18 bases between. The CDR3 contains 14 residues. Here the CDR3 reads CASIRAGSGHEQYF. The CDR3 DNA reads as TGTGCCAGCATCCGAGCGGGTAGCGGTCACGAGCAGTACTTC.